The rows below give T cell receptor beta chains drawn from one sample of a study of blood T cell repertoires in COVID-19. Libraries were prepared by immunoSEQ multiplex PCR; TCRdb keeps only in-frame clonotypes and omits some of them. The sample shows around 200,000 clones, over 80% of them seen only once. The material sequenced was PBMCs or T cells enriched from blood (not recorded which). The receptors shown here come from a man aged 30-40 years who had recovered from COVID-19. Each CDR3 is given with its conserved first and last residue. Each record gives: J gene, V gene, clone size, D gene, CDR3 DNA, CDR3 protein. D genes are given only for firm matches. Clone size is stated in some rows and not others, as once, few, many or a class when expanded.

TRBJ2-7 | TRBV6-1 | NA | NA | TGTGCCAGCAGTGAAGCGGCTGACAGCTCGACGCAGTACTTC | CASSEAADSSTQYF
TRBJ1-4 | TRBV11-2 | NA | NA | TGTGCCAGCAGCTTGGGAGTTCGTGAGGAAAAACTGTTTTTT | CASSLGVREEKLFF
TRBJ2-7 | TRBV9 | NA | TRBD1 | TGTGCCAGCAGCTCCCCCGGGACAGGGGGCTCCTACGAGCAGTACTTC | CASSSPGTGGSYEQYF
TRBJ2-7 | TRBV27 | once | TRBD2 | TGTGCCAGCAGGACGGGAGGTCCGGACGAGCAGTACTTC | CASRTGGPDEQYF
TRBJ2-3 | TRBV11-2 | NA | TRBD2 | TGTGCCAGCAGCTTCTCACCGGGACTAGCGCCCCGCACAGATACGCAGTATTTT | CASSFSPGLAPRTDTQYF
TRBJ1-6 | TRBV6-5 | few | NA | TGTGCCAGCAGTTACGGTGAGGAGGGTAATTCACCCCTCCACTTT | CASSYGEEGNSPLHF
TRBJ1-5 | TRBV7-2 | NA | NA | TGTGCCAGCAGCTTAGTTGAGGGTCAGCCCCAGCATTTT | CASSLVEGQPQHF
TRBJ2-3 | TRBV6-1 | once | NA | TGTGCCAGCAGTGACCCGGGACTGGGCACAGATACGCAGTATTTT | CASSDPGLGTDTQYF
TRBJ2-3 | TRBV28 | NA | NA | TGTGCCAGCAGTTGGCGCAGGACTAGCACAGATACGCAGTATTTT | CASSWRRTSTDTQYF
TRBJ2-3 | TRBV19 | once | TRBD2 | TGTGCCAGCCTAGCGGCAAGCGGACACACAGATACGCAGTATTTT | CASLAASGHTDTQYF